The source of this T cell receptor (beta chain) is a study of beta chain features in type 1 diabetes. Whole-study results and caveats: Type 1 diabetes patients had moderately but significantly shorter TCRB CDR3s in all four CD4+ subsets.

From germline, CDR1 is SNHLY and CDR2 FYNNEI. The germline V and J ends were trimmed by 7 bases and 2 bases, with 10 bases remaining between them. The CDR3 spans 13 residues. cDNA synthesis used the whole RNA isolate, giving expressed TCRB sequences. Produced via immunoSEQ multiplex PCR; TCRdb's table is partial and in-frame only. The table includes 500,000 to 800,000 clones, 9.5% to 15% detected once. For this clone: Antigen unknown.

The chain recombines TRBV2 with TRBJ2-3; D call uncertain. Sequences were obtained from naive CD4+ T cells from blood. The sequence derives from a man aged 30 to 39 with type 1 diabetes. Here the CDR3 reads CASMVGNTDTQYF. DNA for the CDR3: TGTGCCAGCATGGTCGGAAACACAGATACGCAGTATTTT.